This entry lists 16 T cell receptor beta chains sequenced from one sample in a study of CD8 T cells in ankylosing spondylitis. The antigens of these receptors remain unknown. One entry per CDR3 protein, called by TCRdb with MiXCR from the 5' RACE reads. The sample has some 700,000 distinct CDR3 sequences, about 20% seen once. General observations from the study: A TCR beta motif made of about 8 highly homologous variants seemed typical of ankylosing spondylitis blood.

The source material was blood, either unsorted or a sorted T cell fraction (not recorded which). Receptors originate from a male donor with ankylosing spondylitis.

The chain uses TRBV7-9 and TRBJ2-3; a weak D match, TRBD2 (5 bases). V lost 0 bases to trimming and J lost 0 bases, with 10 bases between them. The CDR3 length is 16 residues. The V gene's germline CDR1 is SEHNR and CDR2 FQNEAQ (reference sequence). CDR3 sequence: CASSLALSGSTDTQYF. CDR3 sequence (DNA): TGTGCCAGCAGCTTAGCGCTCTCGGGAAGCACAGATACGCAGTATTTT.

This clonotype was observed a few times. The CDR3 sequence is CASSQNTGDGYTF. The DNA for the CDR3 is TGTGCCAGCAGCCAAAATACCGGGGATGGCTACACCTTC. The V gene is TRBV7-3, the J gene TRBJ1-2; no clear D. The CDR3 has 13 amino acids. V was trimmed by 5 bases and J by 6 bases, leaving 13 bases between them. Per the germline V gene, CDR1 is SGHTA and CDR2 is FQGTGA.

The V call is TRBV7-2, the J call TRBJ2-1; D is unresolved. The V end lost 6 bases, the J end lost 6 bases, and 12 bases lay between the germline ends. Germline CDR1 and CDR2: SGHTA and FQGNSA. This CDR3 region has 13 residues. The CDR3 loop is CASRSRLFNEQFF. As DNA, the CDR3 is TGTGCCAGCAGGTCCCGGCTGTTCAATGAGCAGTTCTTC. The variable domain in full, completed from reference TRBV7-2 and TRBJ2-1, reads GAGVSQSPSNKVTEKGKDVELRCDPISGHTALYWYRQSLGQGLEFLIYFQGNSAPDKSGLPSDRFSAERTGGSVSTLTIQRTQQEDSAVYLCASRSRLFNEQFFGPGTRLTVL.

This clonotype was found once. This chain links TRBV7-9 with TRBJ2-7, with TRBD1 matching over 9 bases. Germline V gene data show CDR1 as SEHNR and CDR2 as FQNEAQ (reference sequence). This CDR3 has 13 amino acids. The trim removed 5 bases at V and 5 bases at J, leaving 4 bases unmatched. The CDR3 nucleotides are TGTGCCAGCAGCCCTACAGGGGGCGACGAGCAGTACTTC. It is translated as CASSPTGGDEQYF.

In DNA, the CDR3 is TGTGCCAGCAGCAAGGACAGCCCACCCCTCCACTTT. Protein: CASSKDSPPLHF. The chain carries TRBV7-9 and TRBJ1-6; the D gene is possibly TRBD1 (6 bases). Trimming left V 5 bases short and J 11 bases short, with 10 bases between. Germline CDR1 and CDR2: SEHNR and FQNEAQ (reference sequence). The CDR3 spans 12 residues.

V is TRBV12-3 or TRBV12-4 and J is TRBJ2-2; D not resolved. The ends were cut back, 7 bases at V and 2 bases at J, with 14 bases in the middle. The CDR3 runs 15 residues. DNA of the CDR3: TGTGCCAGCAATCCCCCGGCAGGCAACACCGGGGAGCTGTTTTTT. Protein: CASNPPAGNTGELFF.

This clonotype has only a few counts. The gene calls are TRBV6-2 or TRBV6-3 and TRBJ2-2; TRBD2 might be the D (6 bases). The V gene lost 4 bases and the J gene lost 5 bases, with 14 bases spanning the gap. The germline V gene encodes CDR1 MNHEY and CDR2 SVGEGT. The length of the CDR3 is 15 residues. The CDR3 DNA reads as TGTGCCAGCAGTTTCTCGGGAGCAGAAACCGGGGAGCTGTTTTTT. Translated, it gives CASSFSGAETGELFF.

This clonotype was detected a few times. CDR3 nucleotides: TGTGCCAGCAGTTTAGGACAGACCGGGGGCACTGAAGCTTTCTTT. Protein product: CASSLGQTGGTEAFF. The chain employs TRBV12-3 or TRBV12-4 and TRBJ1-1, with D maybe TRBD1 (5 bases). The CDR3 consists of 15 residues. V lost 1 base and J 4 bases, leaving 13 bases between the germline ends.

This clonotype has more than one count but fewer than ten. V gene TRBV28 combines with J gene TRBJ2-7; no firm D call. V lost 1 base and J 4 bases, leaving 8 bases between the germline ends. Germline V gene lookup returns CDR1 MDHEN and CDR2 SYDVKM. This CDR3 is 13 amino acids long. This CDR3 reads CASSLFQRYEQYF. The CDR3 DNA is TGTGCCAGCAGTTTATTTCAGCGTTACGAGCAGTACTTC.

This clonotype turned up a few times. This chain uses TRBV5-1 with TRBJ2-5; D is perhaps TRBD2 (5 bases). The V end was cut by 2 bases, the J end by 5 bases, with 16 bases between. Germline V gives CDR1 SGHRS, CDR2 YFSETQ. The CDR3 consists of 15 residues. CDR3 protein: CASSFSDSRGETQYF. Here the CDR3 DNA reads TGCGCCAGCAGCTTCTCGGACTCACGCGGGGAGACCCAGTACTTC.

This clonotype was seen at least ten times. CDR3 sequence: CASRTLNNEQFF. Here the CDR3 DNA reads TGTGCCAGCAGGACGCTAAACAATGAGCAGTTCTTC. The J gene is TRBJ2-1, the V gene TRBV27, with unresolved D. Germline assignment: CDR1 MNHEY and CDR2 SMNVEV (reference sequence). The V and J ends lost 6 bases and 5 bases respectively, with 8 bases between them. The CDR3 sequence is 12 residues long.

The gene calls are TRBV10-3 and TRBJ2-1; 11 bases map to TRBD2. The germline V gene has CDR1 ENHRY and CDR2 SYGVKD. J gave up 2 bases and V 6 bases, and 6 bases lay outside the gene matches. This CDR3 contains 16 residues. The CDR3 loop reads CAISGVTSGTYNEQFF. In nucleotides, the CDR3 is TGTGCCATCAGCGGAGTGACTAGCGGGACCTACAATGAGCAGTTCTTC.

This clonotype was found a few times. The V gene is TRBV20-1, the J gene TRBJ1-5; 7 nucleotides line up with TRBD1. The CDR3 loop spans 17 amino acids. Germline V gives CDR1 DFQATT, CDR2 SNEGSKA (reference sequence). Trimming removed 2 bases from V and 0 bases from J; junction bases left unmatched: 10. The CDR3 DNA sequence: TGCAGTGCTAGAACGACAGGGCGAGGGTATAGCAATCAGCCCCAGCATTTT. It specifies CSARTTGRGYSNQPQHF.

This clonotype was counted between two and nine times. CDR3 nucleotides: TGCAGCGGGGGAAATTTTGCGGCAATTCTTCACAATGAGCAGTTCTTC. This sequence encodes CSGGNFAAILHNEQFF. The chain uses TRBV29-1 and TRBJ2-1; D is undetermined. The V and J ends lost 7 bases and 5 bases respectively, with 24 bases between them. CDR1 is SQVTM, CDR2 ANQGSEA, per germline. The CDR3 extends over 16 amino acids.

The chain couples TRBV7-2 to TRBJ2-1; D remains ambiguous. The CDR3 is made up of 14 amino acids. Per the germline V gene, CDR1 is SGHTA and CDR2 is FQGNSA. V lost 2 bases and J lost 7, with 12 bases in between. DNA of the CDR3: TGTGCCAGCAGCTTATGGGCTGCTGAGAATGAGCAGTTCTTC. The encoded protein is CASSLWAAENEQFF.

This clonotype turned up a few times. Here the CDR3 reads CASSAIGGPEDEQFF. The CDR3 DNA reads TGTGCCAGCAGCGCGATCGGGGGCCCGGAGGATGAGCAGTTCTTC. The chain is built from TRBV9 and TRBJ2-1, with D perhaps being TRBD1 or TRBD2 (6 bases each). Germline lookup yields CDR1 SGDLS and CDR2 YYNGEE. Trimming cost V 3 bases and J 8 bases, with 18 bases left between them. The CDR3 extends over 15 amino acids.